This is a list of T cell receptor beta chains from one sample in a study of blood T cell repertoires in COVID-19. The method was immunoSEQ multiplex PCR; TCRdb's version includes in-frame clones alone and lacks a portion of them. The profile shows around 400,000 clones, around 87% of them singletons. The source material was peripheral blood. These receptors came from a woman aged 55-70 years with COVID-19, enrolled during active disease. The CDR3 runs from the conserved cysteine through the conserved F or W. A D gene is named only where the DNA matches it firmly. Size values are once, few and many counts, or a class for expanded clones, and some rows have none.

TRBV5-1	.	many	TRBJ2-2	CASSLAVSNTGELFF	TGCGCCAGCAGCTTGGCAGTTTCGAACACCGGGGAGCTGTTTTTT
TRBV6-1	.	.	TRBJ1-4	CASSELAASEKLFF	TGTGCCAGCAGTGAATTAGCAGCGAGTGAAAAACTGTTTTTT
TRBV30	.	once	TRBJ1-4	CAWSESGALGEKLFF	TGTGCCTGGAGTGAATCAGGGGCGCTCGGAGAAAAACTGTTTTTT
TRBV6-5	.	.	TRBJ2-7	CASSYSMTEQYF	TGTGCCAGCAGTTACTCGATGACTGAGCAGTACTTC
TRBV4-1	.	.	TRBJ2-5	CASSQSLTGKETQYF	TGCGCCAGCAGCCAATCCCTGACGGGTAAAGAGACCCAGTACTTC
TRBV7-9	.	.	TRBJ2-2	CASSHSAGELFF	TGTGCCAGCAGCCATAGCGCCGGGGAGCTGTTTTTT
TRBV27	.	.	TRBJ1-2	CASSLSANYGYTF	TGTGCCAGCAGTTTGTCAGCTAACTATGGCTACACCTTC
TRBV19	.	.	TRBJ1-1	CASSIMRNTEAFF	TGTGCCAGTAGTATTATGAGGAACACTGAAGCTTTCTTT
TRBV10-1	.	few	TRBJ1-6	CASSETRGTLHF	TGCGCCAGCAGTGAGACCAGGGGCACCCTCCACTTT
TRBV5-1	TRBD1	.	TRBJ2-7	CASSGGTGEDEQYF	TGCGCCAGCAGCGGGGGGACAGGGGAGGACGAGCAGTACTTC
TRBV13	TRBD1	.	TRBJ2-5	CASSLGQIQETQYF	TGTGCCAGCAGCTTGGGACAGATACAAGAGACCCAGTACTTC
TRBV6-5	TRBD1	.	TRBJ1-3	CASSYSGQAGNTIYF	TGTGCCAGCAGTTACTCGGGACAGGCTGGGAACACCATATATTTT
TRBV6-5	TRBD1	.	TRBJ2-7	CASRRTGASYEQYF	TGTGCCAGCAGGAGGACAGGGGCATCCTACGAGCAGTACTTC
TRBV3-1/TRBV3-2	.	.	TRBJ2-1	CASTPRGPTNEQFF	TGTGCCAGCACCCCGCGGGGGCCAACGAATGAGCAGTTCTTC
TRBV3-1/TRBV3-2	TRBD1	.	TRBJ1-1	CASSLGQGAGGGSAFF	TGTGCCAGCAGCCTGGGACAGGGGGCGGGTGGTGGTTCGGCTTTCTTT
TRBV5-4	TRBD1	.	TRBJ2-7	CASSPDRGLYEQYF	TGTGCCAGCAGCCCCGACAGGGGGCTGTACGAGCAGTACTTC
TRBV5-1	.	.	TRBJ2-7	CASSPGDLNYEQYF	TGCGCCAGCAGCCCAGGGGACCTCAACTACGAGCAGTACTTC
TRBV7-3	TRBD2	.	TRBJ2-2	CASSLIGTRHGGELFF	TGTGCCAGCAGCCTAATTGGGACTAGACATGGCGGGGAGCTGTTTTTT
TRBV2	.	few	TRBJ1-5	CASSVESAQPQHF	TGTGCCAGCAGTGTGGAGTCAGCGCAGCCCCAGCATTTT
TRBV7-9	.	few	TRBJ1-5	CASSISGSNQPQHF	TGTGCCAGCAGCATCTCGGGTTCCAATCAGCCCCAGCATTTT
TRBV28	.	.	TRBJ2-7	CASSTTLGTHRSYEQYF	TGTGCCAGCAGTACTACGCTCGGGACACATAGATCCTACGAGCAGTACTTC
TRBV27	.	once	TRBJ2-1	CASSLAGNNEQFF	TGTGCCAGCAGTTTAGCAGGGAACAATGAGCAGTTCTTC
TRBV18	TRBD1	once	TRBJ2-7	CASRGTGSKQYF	TGTGCCAGCCGCGGGACAGGGAGTAAGCAGTACTTC
TRBV19	.	.	TRBJ1-1	CASQETGGTEAFF	TGTGCCAGCCAGGAGACAGGTGGCACTGAAGCTTTCTTT
TRBV5-1	.	few	TRBJ2-7	CASSREGATYEQYF	TGCGCCAGCAGCAGGGAAGGGGCGACCTACGAGCAGTACTTC
TRBV5-4	.	.	TRBJ1-1	CASSFSQAGVTEAFF	TGTGCCAGCAGCTTCTCTCAGGCAGGGGTCACTGAAGCTTTCTTT
TRBV4-2	.	.	TRBJ2-1	CASSLPPERRSYNEQFF	TGTGCCAGCAGCCTCCCCCCGGAGCGGCGCTCCTACAATGAGCAGTTCTTC